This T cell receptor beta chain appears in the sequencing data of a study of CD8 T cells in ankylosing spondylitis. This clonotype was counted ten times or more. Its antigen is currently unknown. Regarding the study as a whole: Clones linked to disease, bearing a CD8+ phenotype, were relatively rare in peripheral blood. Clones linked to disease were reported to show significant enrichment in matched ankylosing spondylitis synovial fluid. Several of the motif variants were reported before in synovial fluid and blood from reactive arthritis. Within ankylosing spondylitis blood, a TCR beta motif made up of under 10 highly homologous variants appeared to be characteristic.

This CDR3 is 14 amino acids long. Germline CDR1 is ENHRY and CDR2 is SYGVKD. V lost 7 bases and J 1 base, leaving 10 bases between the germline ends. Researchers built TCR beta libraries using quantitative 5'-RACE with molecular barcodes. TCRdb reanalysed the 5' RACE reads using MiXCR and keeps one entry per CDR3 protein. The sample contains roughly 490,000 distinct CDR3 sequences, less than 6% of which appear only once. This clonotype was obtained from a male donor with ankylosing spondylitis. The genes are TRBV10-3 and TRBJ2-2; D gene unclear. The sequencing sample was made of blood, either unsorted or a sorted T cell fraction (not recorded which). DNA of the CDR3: TGTGCCATCAAAGAACAACAGAACACCGGGGAGCTGTTTTTT. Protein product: CAIKEQQNTGELFF.